This passage covers 23 T cell receptor beta chains from one sample sequenced in a study of shared clonotypes between healthy human individuals (dated by TCRdb to 2019 to 2021). The library was made by the immunoSEQ multiplex PCR assay. In its TCRdb copy, this immuneACCESS table keeps in-frame sequences only and misses some clones. Where compared with another copy, unresolved V genes explain less than half of these, and the others have no known cause. The sample includes millions of clones, with approximately 94% observed a single time. The ten largest clones represent about 0.13% of the sample. The source material was naive CD4+ T cells sorted from blood. The cell subset or site label, read with the paper, signifies: CD45RA+ positively selected. These receptors all stem from a man aged 18 to 35 in good health.

The count of this clone is one. V usage is TRBV10-2 and J usage is TRBJ1-5; 9 bases agree with TRBD1. The CDR3 totals 14 residues. The J segment lost 7 bases and the V segment lost 8 bases, leaving 9 bases of the junction unmatched. CDR1 and CDR2 (germline): WSHSY, SAAADI. CDR3: CASGTGGINQPQHF. In nucleotides, the CDR3 is TGCGCCAGCGGAACAGGGGGCATTAACCAGCCCCAGCATTTT.

CDR3 in amino acids: CAISDSGARDEQFF. For the CDR3, the DNA is TGTGCCATCAGTGATTCCGGAGCGAGAGATGAGCAGTTCTTC. The gene calls are TRBV10-3 and TRBJ2-1; no firm D call. Trimming took off 3 bases at V and 8 bases at J, with 14 bases between the two ends. Germline V lookup: CDR1 ENHRY, CDR2 SYGVKD. The CDR3 is made up of 14 amino acids.

The chain carries TRBV7-7 and TRBJ2-2; 7 nucleotides align to TRBD2. The CDR3 is made up of 15 amino acids. Per the germline V gene, CDR1 is SSHAT and CDR2 is FNYEAQ (reference sequence). DNA of the CDR3: TGTGCTTCCGGTCCGGCGGGAGTATTAACCGGGGAGCTGTTTTTT. Its protein product is CASGPAGVLTGELFF.

The chain couples TRBV12-5 to TRBJ2-3; TRBD1 matches 7 bases. Germline-derived CDR1 and CDR2 are LGHNT and FRNRAP. CDR3 size: 15 residues. The V and J ends lost 6 bases and 4 bases, in that order; junction bases with no gene match: 10. CDR3 sequence reads: CASGPGQLSADTQYF. The CDR3 DNA follows: TGTGCTAGTGGGCCGGGACAGCTGAGCGCAGATACGCAGTATTTT. Variable domain in full (rest from reference TRBV12-5 and TRBJ2-3): DARVTQTPRHKVTEMGQEVTMRCQPILGHNTVFWYRQTMMQGLELLAYFRNRAPLDDSGMPKDRFSAEMPDATLATLKIQPSEPRDSAVYFCASGPGQLSADTQYFGPGTRLTVL.

The sample holds one count of this clone. This chain joins TRBV30 and TRBJ2-7; D unresolved. CDR1 is GTSNPN, CDR2 SVGIG, per germline (reference sequence). V was clipped by 0 bases and J by 5 bases, with 8 bases between them. The CDR3 totals 12 residues. The CDR3 nucleotides are TGTGCCTGGAGTGTACGTCGGGACGAGCAGTACTTC. Its protein is CAWSVRRDEQYF.

The CDR3 DNA is TGCGCCAGCAGCTCGCGCGGTAGAAACGAGCAGTACTTC. This translates into CASSSRGRNEQYF. The rearrangement joins TRBV5-1 to TRBJ2-7; D gene uncertain. There are 13 residues in the CDR3. Germline V gene lookup returns CDR1 SGHRS and CDR2 YFSETQ. V was pared by 3 bases and J by 5 bases, with 12 bases between.

The chain uses TRBV27 and TRBJ2-7, with D unclear. The length of the CDR3 is 11 residues. CDR1 is MNHEY and CDR2 is SMNVEV in the germline V gene (reference sequence). Trimming removed 10 bases at V and 3 bases at J, with 10 bases between. CDR3 coding DNA: TGTGCCACCAAAGTAGGCTACGAGCAGTACTTC. Protein: CATKVGYEQYF.

In DNA form, the CDR3 reads TGTGCCAGCAGTGACCGGTTGGGGGGAGAAGCTTTCTTT. Protein: CASSDRLGGEAFF. V is TRBV6-4 and J is TRBJ1-1, with a tentative D call TRBD1 (5 bases). Germline V lookup: CDR1 MRHNA, CDR2 SNTAGT. The V gene lost 2 bases and the J gene lost 8 bases, with 12 bases spanning the gap. The CDR3 runs to 13 residues.

The V and J genes are TRBV6-1 and TRBJ2-7; 9 nucleotides align to TRBD1. This CDR3 region has 16 residues. Germline loops: CDR1 MNHNS, CDR2 SASEGT. J lost 4 bases, V lost 2 bases, and 9 bases had no gene match. CDR3 nucleotides: TGTGCCAGCAGTGAACACCGGGACAGGGTGATATACGAGCAGTACTTC. It yields the protein CASSEHRDRVIYEQYF.

J is TRBJ1-2 and V is TRBV19; TRBD1 is a possible D gene (5 bases). The CDR3 runs 12 residues. Trimming shortened V by 5 bases and J by 10 bases, and 14 bases separated the two germline ends. Germline CDR1 is LNHDA and CDR2 is SQIVND (reference sequence). The CDR3 loop reads CASSLGAVIYTF. In DNA form, the CDR3 reads TGTGCCAGTAGTCTAGGGGCTGTGATCTACACCTTC. The whole variable domain, filled in from reference TRBV19 and TRBJ1-2, reads DGGITQSPKYLFRKEGQNVTLSCEQNLNHDAMYWYRQDPGQGLRLIYYSQIVNDFQKGDIAEGYSVSREKKESFPLTVTSAQKNPTAFYLCASSLGAVIYTFGSGTRLTVV.

This chain links TRBV6-5 with TRBJ2-7; D is uncertain. CDR1 MNHEY and CDR2 SVGAGI come from the germline V gene. Between the trimmed V and J ends, which lost 0 bases and 0 bases, there was a span of 12 bases. The CDR3 is made up of 16 amino acids. The chain's CDR3 is CASSYSVAASSYEQYF. In DNA form, the CDR3 reads TGTGCCAGCAGTTACTCGGTGGCGGCGAGCTCCTACGAGCAGTACTTC.

The chain combines TRBV6-1 with TRBJ1-5; D is unclear. The CDR3 consists of 14 residues. The V gene lost 5 bases and the J gene lost 3 bases, with 11 bases spanning the gap. In germline, CDR1 is MNHNS, CDR2 SASEGT. This CDR3 reads CASSLSISNQPQHF. The CDR3 DNA is TGTGCCAGCAGTTTGAGTATTTCCAATCAGCCCCAGCATTTT.

This clone was seen more than once but under ten times. This chain joins TRBV19 and TRBJ1-1; 7 bases align to TRBD1. CDR1 and CDR2 from the germline V gene are LNHDA and SQIVND (reference sequence). CDR3 length: 13 residues. The ends lost 2 bases at V and 7 bases at J; junction bases unmatched: 4. The CDR3 coding sequence is TGTGCCAGTAGTATAACACAGGGGATTGAAGCTTTCTTT. Translation gives CASSITQGIEAFF.

The chain couples TRBV7-9 to TRBJ2-2, with TRBD2 identical over 8 bases. Germline V lookup: CDR1 SEHNR, CDR2 FQNEAQ (reference sequence). The CDR3 runs 15 residues. With V trimmed by 1 base and J by 6 bases, 4 bases remained unmatched. The chain's CDR3 is CASSLGSGRPGELFF. CDR3 bases: TGTGCCAGCAGCTTAGGAAGCGGGAGACCCGGGGAGCTGTTTTTT. The complete variable domain, with remaining parts taken from reference TRBV7-9 and TRBJ2-2, reads DTGVSQNPRHKITKRGQNVTFRCDPISEHNRLYWYRQTLGQGPEFLTYFQNEAQLEKSRLLSDRFSAERPKGSFSTLEIQRTEQGDSAMYLCASSLGSGRPGELFFGEGSRLTVL.

The rearrangement links TRBV20-1 to TRBJ2-4; 7 bases are shared with TRBD1. Germline CDR1 reads DFQATT; CDR2 reads SNEGSKA (reference sequence). V trimming: 4 bases; J trimming: 15 bases; junction bases outside the gene matches: 0. This CDR3 contains 8 residues. CDR3 sequence: CSAKGAYF. CDR3 nucleotide sequence: TGCAGTGCTAAGGGGGCGTACTTC.

The chain joins TRBV4-1 to TRBJ2-1; D remains ambiguous. V lost 0 bases and J lost 4, with 10 bases in between. There are 15 residues in the CDR3. Looked up from germline, CDR1 is MGHRA and CDR2 is YSYEKL. CDR3: CASSQDGSRYNEQFF. The CDR3 DNA reads as TGCGCCAGCAGCCAAGATGGGTCGCGGTACAATGAGCAGTTCTTC.

V is TRBV30 and J is TRBJ2-5, with no clear D. The germline V gene encodes CDR1 GTSNPN and CDR2 SVGIG (reference sequence). Trimming cost V 4 bases and J 4 bases, with 4 bases left between them. The CDR3 has 10 amino acids. The CDR3 coding sequence is TGTGCCTGGAAGCGAGAGACCCAGTACTTC. Translation: CAWKRETQYF.

The chain joins TRBV5-1 to TRBJ2-7; D is unresolved. Trimming stripped 7 bases from V and 0 bases from J, with 14 bases between. The CDR3 is made up of 14 amino acids. Germline lookup yields CDR1 SGHRS and CDR2 YFSETQ. The CDR3 spells CASGPGGSSYEQYF. CDR3 coding DNA: TGCGCCAGCGGCCCTGGTGGAAGCTCCTACGAGCAGTACTTC.

The rearrangement uses TRBV5-6 and TRBJ1-1; perhaps TRBD1 as D (5 bases). The V end was cut by 0 bases, the J end by 6 bases, with 15 bases between. CDR1 and CDR2 (germline): SGHDT, YYEEEE. CDR3 size: 15 residues. As DNA, the CDR3 is TGTGCCAGCAGCTTGGCCGAGAGGGGAGGGTCTGAAGCTTTCTTT. Encoded protein: CASSLAERGGSEAFF.

This clone has a single count. This sequence joins TRBV25-1 and TRBJ2-2; D is uncertain. Trimming cost V 1 base and J 7 bases, with 4 bases left between them. The CDR3 is 12 residues long. Per germline, CDR1 MGHDK and CDR2 SYGVNS. The CDR3 region has the DNA TGTGCCAGCAGTGAATTTAGCGGGGAGCTGTTTTTT. Its protein product is CASSEFSGELFF.

The rearrangement joins TRBV28 to TRBJ2-3; D is uncertain. Trimming cost V 5 bases and J 0 bases, with 12 bases left between them. There are 15 residues in the CDR3. Per the germline V gene, CDR1 is MDHEN and CDR2 is SYDVKM. CDR3 in DNA: TGTGCCAGCAGTGCCAGGATGGTAAGCACAGATACGCAGTATTTT. This translates into CASSARMVSTDTQYF.

The chain links TRBV5-1 to TRBJ2-1; TRBD2 might be the D (6 bases). CDR1 is SGHRS and CDR2 is YFSETQ in the germline V gene. Trimming cost V 4 bases and J 6 bases, with 17 bases left between them. This CDR3 comprises 15 residues. In nucleotides, the CDR3 is TGCGCCAGCAGCCGGGCCCTGGTCGGGGGCAATGAGCAGTTCTTC. Translation gives CASSRALVGGNEQFF.

This clone was counted once. The chain has TRBV11-2 and TRBJ2-3; D possibly corresponds to TRBD2 (6 bases). The length of the CDR3 is 15 residues. From germline, CDR1 is SGHAT and CDR2 FQNNGV. The V end lost 5 bases, the J end lost 6 bases, and 18 bases lay between the germline ends. The CDR3 sequence is CASSRFRGSTDTQYF. The CDR3 nucleotides read TGTGCCAGCAGCCGCTTCCGGGGGTCCACCGATACGCAGTATTTT.